What follows are 27 T cell receptor beta chains derived from one specimen sequenced in a study of T-cell memory formation after mild COVID-19. Using its own MiXCR run on the 5' RACE reads, TCRdb lists one record per CDR3 protein. The data show about 180,000 distinct CDR3 sequences, with 16% seen just once and 2% to 2.5% held by the top ten. The sample taken for sequencing was PBMCs or a T cell subset sorted from them (not recorded which). The source is an adult woman who had mild COVID-19 (a few samples of this study predate the infection). Cell type and time point are not known.

This clonotype was counted only a few times. CDR3 coding DNA: TGTGCCAGCAGTTCAGGGGACCCTGGGGCCAACGTCCTGACTTTC. Translated: CASSSGDPGANVLTF. The chain joins TRBV5-6 to TRBJ2-6; possible D gene TRBD1, 6 bases. CDR1 is SGHDT, CDR2 YYEEEE, per germline. Between the trimmed V and J ends, which lost 5 bases and 2 bases, there was a span of 11 bases. CDR3 length: 15 amino acids. Complete variable domain (other parts from reference TRBV5-6 and TRBJ2-6): DAGVTQSPTHLIKTRGQQVTLRCSPKSGHDTVSWYQQALGQGPQFIFQYYEEEERQRGNFPDRFSGHQFPNYSSELNVNALLLGDSALYLCASSSGDPGANVLTFGAGSRLTVL.

This clonotype was observed a few times. The chain uses TRBV7-9 and TRBJ2-7; 7 positions agree with TRBD1. The ends lost 3 bases at V and 7 bases at J; junction bases unmatched: 9. There are 14 residues in the CDR3. Per germline, CDR1 SEHNR and CDR2 FQNEAQ (reference sequence). The CDR3 protein is CASSLTGMTGEQYF. In DNA form, the CDR3 reads TGTGCCAGCAGCTTGACAGGGATGACTGGAGAGCAGTACTTC.

The CDR3 DNA is TGTGCCAGCTCACCTGACAGGCCACCCACAGATACGCAGTATTTT. Protein: CASSPDRPPTDTQYF. The gene calls are TRBV18 and TRBJ2-3; D might be TRBD1 (6 bases). CDR1 is KGHSH, CDR2 LQKENI, per germline. Between the trimmed V and J ends, which lost 3 bases and 2 bases, there was a span of 12 bases. The CDR3 has 15 amino acids. The full variable domain, rest sourced from reference TRBV18 and TRBJ2-3, is NAGVMQNPRHLVRRRGQEARLRCSPMKGHSHVYWYRQLPEEGLKFMVYLQKENIIDESGMPKERFSAEFPKEGPSILRIQQVVRGDSAAYFCASSPDRPPTDTQYFGPGTRLTVL.

The J gene is TRBJ1-1, the V gene TRBV7-9; 10 bases are a match to TRBD1. This CDR3 has 15 residues. From germline, CDR1 is SEHNR and CDR2 FQNEAQ (reference sequence). Trimming at V came to 5 bases and at J to 5 bases, leaving 8 bases not matched to a gene. For the CDR3, the DNA is TGTGCCAGCAGCCCGAGGACAGGGGGAGAGACTGAAGCTTTCTTT. This encodes CASSPRTGGETEAFF.

The sample holds a few counts of this clonotype. The rearrangement uses TRBV9 and TRBJ2-7; possibly TRBD1 for D (5 bases). Trimming cost V 4 bases and J 0 bases, with 11 bases left between them. This CDR3 is 14 amino acids long. In germline, CDR1 is SGDLS, CDR2 YYNGEE. CDR3 sequence reads: CASSPQDGSYEQYF. CDR3 in DNA: TGTGCCAGCAGCCCACAGGACGGCTCCTACGAGCAGTACTTC. Combining the CDR3 with reference TRBV9 and TRBJ2-7 gives the whole variable domain DSGVTQTPKHLITATGQRVTLRCSPRSGDLSVYWYQQSLDQGLQFLIQYYNGEERAKGNILERFSAQQFPDLHSELNLSSLELGDSALYFCASSPQDGSYEQYFGPGTRLTVT.

This chain joins TRBV18 and TRBJ2-5; D may be TRBD2 (5 bases). The CDR3 has 16 amino acids. Germline V CDR1 and CDR2: KGHSH, LQKENI. The germline V and J ends were trimmed by 8 bases and 4 bases, with 23 bases remaining between them. CDR3 in amino acids: CASHTSRGLMGETQYF. Here the CDR3 DNA reads TGTGCCAGCCACACGAGCCGGGGTCTTATGGGAGAGACCCAGTACTTC.

This clonotype came up many times. The chain is built from TRBV5-6 and TRBJ2-1, with TRBD1 matching over 7 bases. The junction had 0 bases not matched to a gene; V was cut back by 0 bases and J by 6 bases. Germline V CDR1 and CDR2: SGHDT, YYEEEE. The CDR3 is 13 amino acids. The CDR3 region has the DNA TGTGCCAGCAGCTTGGCAGGGGGCAATGAGCAGTTCTTC. Protein product: CASSLAGGNEQFF.

The chain uses TRBV6-5 and TRBJ2-3; the match to TRBD1 covers 12 bases. The V segment lost 7 bases and the J segment 2 bases; nucleotides outside the gene matches: 4. This CDR3 region has 15 residues. In germline, CDR1 is MNHEY, CDR2 SVGAGI. CDR3 residues: CASTRDRGLTDTQYF. Here the CDR3 DNA reads TGTGCCAGCACTCGGGACAGGGGGCTCACAGATACGCAGTATTTT.

This clonotype showed up just a few times. The chain has TRBV5-5 and TRBJ2-5, with TRBD2 as a possible D gene (6 bases). V lost 4 bases and J 5 bases, leaving 21 bases between the germline ends. Germline CDR1 reads SGHKS; CDR2 reads YYEKEE (reference sequence). This CDR3 has 16 residues. CDR3 in amino acids: CASSRRGGGTGETQYF. CDR3 nucleotides: TGTGCCAGCAGCCGAAGGGGCGGCGGGACGGGGGAGACCCAGTACTTC.

This chain connects TRBV12-3 or TRBV12-4 to TRBJ2-7; D not resolved. Between the trimmed V and J ends, which lost 3 bases and 1 base, there was a span of 13 bases. The CDR3 has 15 amino acids. The chain's CDR3 is CASSLSQSSSYEQYF. In DNA form, the CDR3 reads TGTGCCAGCAGTTTGTCACAGAGTTCTTCCTACGAGCAGTACTTC.

V usage is TRBV29-1 and J usage is TRBJ1-3; no clear D gene. CDR3 length: 11 residues. V was shortened by 4 bases and J by 9 bases, with 10 bases between the two germline ends. The germline CDR1 and CDR2 sequences are SQVTM and ANQGSEA. This CDR3 is CSVAERGTIYF. The CDR3 bases are TGCAGCGTTGCTGAGAGAGGCACCATATATTTT.

This clonotype turned up a few times. The CDR3 bases are TGTGCCAGCAGCCATCGGGACTTCGAGCAGTACTTC. This encodes CASSHRDFEQYF. This sequence joins TRBV3-1 and TRBJ2-7, with D possibly matching TRBD2 (6 bases). The CDR3 runs to 12 residues. Per germline, CDR1 LGHDT and CDR2 YNNKEL (reference sequence). Trimming cost V 3 bases and J 6 bases, with 9 bases left between them.

This clonotype was detected only a few times. V is TRBV6-5 and J is TRBJ2-5; 16 bases align to TRBD2. Germline V gives CDR1 MNHEY, CDR2 SVGAGI. Losses at the gene ends were 4 bases for V and 5 bases for J; bases not matched to a gene: 4. This CDR3 is 16 amino acids long. The CDR3 protein is CASSWGTSGRGETQYF. DNA for the CDR3: TGTGCCAGCAGTTGGGGGACTAGCGGGAGGGGTGAGACCCAGTACTTC.

This clonotype was detected many times. The chain joins TRBV7-2 to TRBJ2-1, with 9 bases that match TRBD2. The germline V gene has CDR1 SGHTA and CDR2 FQGNSA. The CDR3 loop spans 15 amino acids. Unmatched junction bases numbered 6, after V lost 0 bases and J lost 9 bases. CDR3 DNA: TGTGCCAGCAGCTTAGCGGGGACTAGCCCCGGTGAGCAGTTCTTC. This gives the protein CASSLAGTSPGEQFF. The full variable domain, its missing parts supplied by reference TRBV7-2 and TRBJ2-1, is GAGVSQSPSNKVTEKGKDVELRCDPISGHTALYWYRQSLGQGLEFLIYFQGNSAPDKSGLPSDRFSAERTGGSVSTLTIQRTQQEDSAVYLCASSLAGTSPGEQFFGPGTRLTVL.

The chain recombines TRBV3-1 with TRBJ2-7; 8 bases line up with TRBD2. The CDR3 extends over 14 amino acids. Germline lookup yields CDR1 LGHDT and CDR2 YNNKEL (reference sequence). The V gene end was trimmed by 4 bases and the J gene end by 3 bases; junction bases not matched to a gene: 5. The CDR3 region has the DNA TGTGCCAGCAGCCCGGCGAGCGGGGGCTACGAGCAGTACTTC. It encodes CASSPASGGYEQYF.

The CDR3, as DNA: TGTGCCAGCAGTTTCCGGAGCCAGGCGAACACCGGGGAGCTGTTTTTT. This encodes CASSFRSQANTGELFF. This chain uses TRBV12-3 or TRBV12-4 with TRBJ2-2; no reliable D call. Between the trimmed V and J ends, which lost 3 bases and 0 bases, there was a span of 11 bases. The CDR3 has 16 amino acids.

The gene calls are TRBV5-1 and TRBJ2-3, with D possibly TRBD2 on 6 matching bases. V shed 0 bases and J shed 2 bases, with 10 bases lying between them. This CDR3 is 15 amino acids long. Germline V gives CDR1 SGHRS, CDR2 YFSETQ. CDR3 residues: CASSLGWGDTDTQYF. The CDR3 DNA is TGCGCCAGCAGCTTGGGCTGGGGGGACACAGATACGCAGTATTTT.

V and J are TRBV7-2 and TRBJ2-7, with a tentative D call TRBD1 (6 bases). CDR1 SGHTA and CDR2 FQGNSA come from the germline V gene. This CDR3 contains 16 residues. Trimming removed 4 bases from V and 1 base from J, with 17 bases in between. The CDR3 here is CASSSTGRALSYEQYF. The CDR3 DNA is TGTGCCAGCAGCTCAACAGGGCGGGCTCTGTCCTACGAGCAGTACTTC.

This clonotype occurred a few times. This rearrangement joins TRBV4-3 to TRBJ1-2; D gene uncertain. Germline V gene lookup returns CDR1 LGHNA and CDR2 YSLEER. V gave up 0 bases and J gave up 0 bases, with 5 bases separating them. The CDR3 runs to 14 residues. The CDR3 nucleotides read TGCGCCAGCAGCCAAGACAGGTCTAACTATGGCTACACCTTC. Protein sequence: CASSQDRSNYGYTF.

The chain is built from TRBV5-6 and TRBJ1-1; perhaps TRBD1 as D (6 bases). V was pared by 5 bases and J by 1 base, with 18 bases between. CDR1 SGHDT and CDR2 YYEEEE come from the germline V gene. This CDR3 spans 16 amino acids. The CDR3 coding sequence is TGTGCCAGCAGTTTATTCACCGGGACACAGAACACTGAAGCTTTCTTT. Encoded protein: CASSLFTGTQNTEAFF.

The V gene is TRBV11-3, the J gene TRBJ2-1; possibly TRBD1 for D (5 bases). The CDR3 length is 14 residues. V lost 6 bases and J lost 8, with 17 bases in between. CDR1 and CDR2 from the germline V gene are SGHNT and YENEEA. Here the CDR3 DNA reads TGTGCCAGCAGTGACCTACCTACAGGCGATGAGCAGTTCTTC. This encodes CASSDLPTGDEQFF.

This clonotype showed up just a few times. CDR3 coding DNA: TGCAGTGCTCCGACTAGCGGGAAGAACACCGGGGAGCTGTTTTTT. It specifies CSAPTSGKNTGELFF. The chain employs TRBV20-1 and TRBJ2-2; TRBD2 aligns across 11 bases. This CDR3 has 15 amino acids. V gave up 5 bases and J gave up 1 base; unmatched junction bases: 3. From germline, CDR1 is DFQATT and CDR2 SNEGSKA (reference sequence).

This clonotype was counted a few times. This chain connects TRBV7-9 to TRBJ1-1; maybe TRBD1 (6 bases). The CDR3 runs 18 residues. Germline lookup yields CDR1 SEHNR and CDR2 FQNEAQ (reference sequence). V lost 4 bases, J lost 10 bases, and 31 bases lay in between. The CDR3 region is CASSSTKDLVRPGEGAFF. CDR3 DNA sequence: TGTGCCAGCAGCTCGACCAAGGACCTAGTCCGTCCAGGGGAGGGAGCTTTCTTT.

J is TRBJ1-2 and V is TRBV24-1; tentative D call: TRBD1 (6 bases). Looked up from germline, CDR1 is KGHDR and CDR2 is SFDVKD. Trimming cost V 0 bases and J 8 bases, with 18 bases left between them. This CDR3 has 16 amino acids. As DNA, the CDR3 is TGTGCCACCAGTGATTTGCACGCGAACAGGGATCAAGGCTACACCTTC. Protein: CATSDLHANRDQGYTF.

Many counts were recorded for this clonotype. The rearrangement joins TRBV24-1 to TRBJ2-5, with 7 positions matching TRBD1. The germline gives CDR1 KGHDR, CDR2 SFDVKD. With 4 bases clipped from V and 3 bases from J, the junction kept 13 bases outside the gene matches. The CDR3 runs 17 residues. CDR3 sequence reads: CATSDRGPGQWEETQYF. The CDR3 nucleotides are TGTGCCACCAGTGACCGTGGACCGGGACAGTGGGAAGAGACCCAGTACTTC.

The count of this clonotype is one. The chain joins TRBV7-3 to TRBJ2-6; possible D gene TRBD1, 6 bases. The CDR3 totals 17 residues. Germline CDR1 and CDR2: SGHTA and FQGTGA. The V end lost 3 bases, the J end lost 1 base, and 13 bases lay between the germline ends. The CDR3 DNA follows: TGTGCCAGCAGCTTGACATCAACAGGGTCTGGGGCCAACGTCCTGACTTTC. It translates to CASSLTSTGSGANVLTF.

In its sample, this clonotype was seen a few times. The rearrangement links TRBV7-3 to TRBJ2-2, with no clear D. The CDR3 covers 12 residues. The germline CDR1 and CDR2 sequences are SGHTA and FQGTGA. Trimming shortened V by 3 bases and J by 6 bases, and 5 bases separated the two germline ends. CDR3 in amino acids: CASSFVAGELFF. Here the CDR3 DNA reads TGTGCCAGCAGCTTCGTCGCCGGGGAGCTGTTTTTT.